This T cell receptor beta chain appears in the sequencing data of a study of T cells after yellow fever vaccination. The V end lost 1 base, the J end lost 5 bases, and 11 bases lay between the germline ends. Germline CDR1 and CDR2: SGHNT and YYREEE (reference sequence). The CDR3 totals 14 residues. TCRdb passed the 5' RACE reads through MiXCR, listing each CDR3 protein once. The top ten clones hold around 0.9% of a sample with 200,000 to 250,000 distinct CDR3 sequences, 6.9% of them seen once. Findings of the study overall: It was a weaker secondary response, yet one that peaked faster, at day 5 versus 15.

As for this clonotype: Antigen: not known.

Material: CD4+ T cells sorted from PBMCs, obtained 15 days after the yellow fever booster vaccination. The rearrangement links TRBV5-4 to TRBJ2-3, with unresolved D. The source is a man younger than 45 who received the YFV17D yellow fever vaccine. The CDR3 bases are TGTGCCAGCAGCTTGTATGGGCCCGGAGATACGCAGTATTTT. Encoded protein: CASSLYGPGDTQYF. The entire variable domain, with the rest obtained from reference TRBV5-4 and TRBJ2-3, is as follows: ETGVTQSPTHLIKTRGQQVTLRCSSQSGHNTVSWYQQALGQGPQFIFQYYREEENGRGNFPPRFSGLQFPNYSSELNVNALELDDSALYLCASSLYGPGDTQYFGPGTRLTVL.